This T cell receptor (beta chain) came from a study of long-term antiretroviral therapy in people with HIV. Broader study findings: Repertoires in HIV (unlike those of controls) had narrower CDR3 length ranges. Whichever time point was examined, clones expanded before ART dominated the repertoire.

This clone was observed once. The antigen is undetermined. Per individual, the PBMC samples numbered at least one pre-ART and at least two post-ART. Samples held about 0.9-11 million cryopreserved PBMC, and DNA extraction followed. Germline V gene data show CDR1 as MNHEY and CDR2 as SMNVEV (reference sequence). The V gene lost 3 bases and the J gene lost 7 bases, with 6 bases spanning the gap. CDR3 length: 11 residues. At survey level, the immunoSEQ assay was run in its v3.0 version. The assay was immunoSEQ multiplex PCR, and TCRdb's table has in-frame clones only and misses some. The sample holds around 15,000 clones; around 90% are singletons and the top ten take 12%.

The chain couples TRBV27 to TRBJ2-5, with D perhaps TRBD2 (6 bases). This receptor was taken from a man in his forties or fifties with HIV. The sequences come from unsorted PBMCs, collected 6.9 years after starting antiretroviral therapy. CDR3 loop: CASSLRGTQYF. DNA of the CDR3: TGTGCCAGCAGTTTGCGGGGGACCCAGTACTTC.